These T cell receptor beta chains were read from a single sample in a study of blood T cell repertoires in COVID-19. TCRdb keeps only in-frame clones here, not all; method: immunoSEQ multiplex PCR. The sample consists of about 220,000 clones, 82% of them appearing once. Sequencing was carried out using PBMCs or T cells enriched from blood (not recorded which). The source of these receptors is a woman aged 55-69 years who had recovered from COVID-19. CDR3s include the opening cysteine and the closing phenylalanine or tryptophan.

V	J	CDR3
TRBV5-1	TRBJ2-3	CASSLGTSGSTDTQYF
TRBV4-3	TRBJ1-2	CASSQGLHGRYGYTF
TRBV5-1	TRBJ2-7	CASSLTQTSYEQYF
TRBV7-8	TRBJ1-1	CASSPTSTGRVTEAFF
TRBV9	TRBJ1-1	CASSVARNTEAFF
TRBV2	TRBJ1-2	CASSEDRFYGYTF
TRBV11-3	TRBJ2-2	CASSLISGGTGELFF
TRBV7-8	TRBJ2-3	CASSASTFYTDTQYF
TRBV28	TRBJ2-2	CASTLSGVNTGELFF
TRBV2	TRBJ2-1	CASGARNEQFF
TRBV2	TRBJ1-4	CASNGQEAFEKLFF
TRBV19	TRBJ2-2	CASRVGQANTGELFF
TRBV30	TRBJ1-4	CAWSAPDSHRLFF
TRBV5-1	TRBJ2-7	CASSLEGRGSYEQYF
TRBV3-1/TRBV3-2	TRBJ2-3	CASSKGLAGPDTQYF
TRBV6-5	TRBJ1-2	CASSYPGQGVRGYTF
TRBV3-1/TRBV3-2	TRBJ1-3	CASSHAGNTIYF
TRBV7-9	TRBJ2-7	CASSRGLGQYEQYF
TRBV6-6	TRBJ2-1	CASSPLEGNEQFF
TRBV25-1	TRBJ1-1	CASSEYGGGTGNTEAFF
TRBV4-3	TRBJ1-1	CASSQGVFSGGNTEAFF
TRBV19	TRBJ2-1	CASSITAGNNEQFF